This TCR beta chain stems from a study of post-analysis software for immune sequencing data (dated by TCRdb to 2015 to 2017). Describing the broader study: The recorded disease courses included relapsing-remitting, secondary progressive and progressive-relapsing multiple sclerosis, and some patients had no subtype annotation. Patient repertoires were compared against about a dozen previously published healthy control repertoires from donors aged roughly 6 to 26 years. A subset of samples was prepared in parallel using single-end sample barcoding, then pooled and co-amplified after Illumina adapter ligation.

Findings and caveats that apply to the study as a whole: Compared with controls, multiple sclerosis patients had significantly lower normalized Chao1 diversity, a finding suggesting substantial peripheral T-cell clonal expansion. Significantly higher frequencies in patients than in controls were found for roughly 5 TRBV segments, including TRBV5-6, TRBV5-1 and TRBV20-1. When samples were clustered directly using the F measure, samples prepared in the same batch co-clustered strongly, which prompted a batch-effect correction. The multiple sclerosis patient group was slightly younger than the control group.

TCR beta repertoires were profiled from peripheral blood of approximately 13 young patients with multiple sclerosis to demonstrate the VDJtools post-analysis software. The multiple sclerosis patients were children and adolescents ranging in age from 6 to 15 years. This clonotype was found a few times. Its specific antigen is unknown. Base qualities are not at hand, and no much larger clone is one base apart. The CDR3 goes from the cysteine to the phenylalanine over 12 residues. Only CDR3 DNA is held: 36 bases, read in frame from base 1. The germline V gene (reference sequence) gives CDR1 as SEHNR and CDR2 as FQNEAQ. Trimming at the junction amounts to 1 base on V and 10 bases on J, and the germline ends lie 8 bases apart. Libraries were built with PCR. For sequencing, an Illumina HiSeq 2500 was employed. To reduce PCR and sequencing biases, unique molecular identifiers were incorporated into the TCR beta cDNA libraries. About 0.5 million cDNA molecules were obtained for every 1 to 10 million input T cells, so each molecule roughly corresponded to one T cell. The patient libraries were prepared and sequenced using the same protocol as the earlier healthy control dataset. Samples belonging to the same batch were prepared together, multiplexed and sequenced on a shared HiSeq lane. The authors' pipeline ran thus. Raw barcoded reads were processed with MIGEC, and single-read molecular identifier groups were discarded before consensus assembly and CDR3 extraction. VDJtools was used for post-analysis of the clonotype tables, with diversity normalized by down-sampling every dataset to the smallest sample size. To correct batch-related cross-sample contamination, repertoire overlap clustering matched CDR3 amino acid sequences but not nucleotide sequences. TCRdb's own reprocessing of the public reads used fastp at Q25 and MiXCR and kept productive beta chains. One record per CDR3 amino acid sequence lists the most common genes and DNA. None of the V and J calls come from the authors' own analysis; TCRdb made them. The sample table lists about 770,000 distinct CDR3 sequences, 46% of them with a count of one. The leading ten clones occupy 4.9% of the sample.

The clonotype originates from a girl aged 5-17 years with multiple sclerosis. The material sequenced was blood. The V and J segments used are TRBV7-9 and TRBJ2-1; TRBD2 might be the D gene, on 6 matching bases. CDR3 reads: CASSLEEGEQFF. The DNA reads TGTGCCAGCAGCTTAGAGGAGGGGGAGCAGTTCTTC.